This T cell receptor (beta chain) was sequenced during a study of Graves' ophthalmopathy and Graves' hyperthyroidism (dated by TCRdb to between 2018 and 2020). For the study in its entirety: Peripheral blood was collected before any treatment was given, at the time of initial diagnosis. The study used TCR beta repertoire signatures to distinguish Graves' ophthalmopathy from Graves' hyperthyroidism and to predict progression to ophthalmopathy. In total, 135 blood samples were TCR-sequenced: approximately 40 ophthalmopathy, approximately 80 hyperthyroidism and about 17 hyperthyroidism-to-ophthalmopathy patients. To explore V-J signatures that distinguish ophthalmopathy from hyperthyroidism, a discovery set of 100 patients was enrolled, made up of roughly 41 with ophthalmopathy and 55 to 65 with stable hyperthyroidism. An independent validation cohort was composed of 18 hyperthyroidism patients and around 16 patients who later progressed from hyperthyroidism to ophthalmopathy. In over 5 hyperthyroidism patients, the T-cell repertoire of thyroid tissue was compared with the T-cell repertoire of blood. Following sampling, methimazole starting at 30 mg daily was administered to hyperthyroidism patients, and high-dose intravenous methylprednisolone was administered to ophthalmopathy patients. The research as a whole found: Most expanded thyroid clonotypes with frequency above 0.001 were also detected in blood, suggesting blood repertoires may reflect the thyroid immune response. In cross-validation, the 13-signature model distinguished ophthalmopathy from stable hyperthyroidism with less than 90% sensitivity and 81.08% specificity, while in the test set the corresponding values were about 80% and 75%. Sample size was not predetermined statistically, and investigators were not blinded to group allocation. In validation, the model predicted ophthalmopathy progression with 55% to 71% sensitivity and approximately 72% specificity; about a dozen predicted patients were CT-confirmed with GO in a median of approximately six months.

This clonotype was counted between two and nine times. Its specific antigen is unknown. No base quality values were provided; no much bigger clone lies one nucleotide off. For repertoire sequencing, TCR beta CDR3 regions were amplified from RNA transcripts. HTBI primers and the Qiagen OneStep RT-PCR kit were used in a first-round RT-PCR, which was followed by a second-round multiplex PCR, size selection and purification. Libraries were sequenced on an Illumina HiSeq2000 using paired-end 100 bp reads. On the study's bioinformatics: Reads were processed with SOAPnuke, discarding reads with adapters, uncalled bases, mean Phred below 15, or no exact constant-primer or identifier match. COPE v1.2.5 was used to merge the high-quality paired reads. Each unique nucleotide sequence was treated as a clonotype, and MiTCR v1.1 was used to align the clonotypes to the IMGT TRB V, D and J references. The analysis was limited to V-J combinations with a frequency above 0.0001, which together covered 99.2% of the repertoires. For each V-J combination, a TCR clonal expansion and chaos score was defined as F50 clonal expansion divided by the chaos observed in the TCRdist matrix. Welch's t-statistics and random forest were used to reduce the features to 13 V-J combinations, which were then used as input to a naive Bayes classifier. The Morisita-Horn index was used to measure how similar the thyroid and blood repertoires were. TCRdb reanalyzed the raw reads on its own, using fastp at Q25 for trimming and MiXCR for clone calling, and kept in-frame beta chains. Rows with one shared CDR3 protein collapse into an entry with the most common genes and DNA. V and J calls and clone size were set by TCRdb, not the authors. The sample includes about 740,000 distinct CDR3 sequences, with roughly two fifths observed a single time. The ten largest clones represent 40% to 45% of the sample.

V is cut back by 8 bases and J by 2 bases, with 5 bases in the junction unmatched. The CDR3 has 14 amino acids, counting the end cysteine and phenylalanine. Only the CDR3 portion is preserved as DNA: 42 bases, with reading frame beginning at the first base. In the germline V gene, CDR1 corresponds to SNHLY and CDR2 to FYNNEI. Ophthalmopathy patients were characterized by moderately to severely active disease, a Clinical Activity Score of at least 3, a NOSPECS grade of at least 4, and a disease duration under 3 months. Patients with other autoimmune diseases, uncontrolled infections, pregnancy or lactation were excluded. Diagnosis was based on clinical symptoms, serum thyroxine, TRAb, thyroid ultrasound and orbital computed tomography. Using Ficoll-Paque density gradient centrifugation, PBMCs were isolated from 9 to 10 ml of fresh peripheral blood. Total RNA was extracted with Trizol reagent and quality-checked on an Agilent 2100 Bioanalyzer.

This TCR came from an adult man with Graves' ophthalmopathy. The sample comprised peripheral blood. This receptor chain uses TRBV2 and TRBJ2-2; TRBD2 aligns with 7 central bases. The nucleotides read TGTGCCAGCCGGGGAGGGGCCAACACCGGGGAGCTGTTTTTT. Translated, it gives CASRGGANTGELFF.